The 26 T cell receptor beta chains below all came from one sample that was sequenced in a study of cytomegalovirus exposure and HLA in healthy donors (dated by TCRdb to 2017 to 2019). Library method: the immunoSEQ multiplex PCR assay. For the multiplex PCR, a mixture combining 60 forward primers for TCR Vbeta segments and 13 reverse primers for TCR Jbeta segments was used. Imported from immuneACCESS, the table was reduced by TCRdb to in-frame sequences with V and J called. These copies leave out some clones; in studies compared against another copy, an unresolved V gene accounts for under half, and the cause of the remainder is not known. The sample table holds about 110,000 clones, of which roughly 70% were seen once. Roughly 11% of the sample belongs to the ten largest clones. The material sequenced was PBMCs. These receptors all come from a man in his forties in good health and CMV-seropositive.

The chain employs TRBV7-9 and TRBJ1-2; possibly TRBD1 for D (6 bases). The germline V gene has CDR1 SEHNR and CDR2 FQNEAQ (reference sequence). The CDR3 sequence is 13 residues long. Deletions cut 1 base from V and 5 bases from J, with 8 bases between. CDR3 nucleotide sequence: TGTGCCAGCAGCTTAGGAGGGACATATGGCTACACCTTC. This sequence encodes CASSLGGTYGYTF.

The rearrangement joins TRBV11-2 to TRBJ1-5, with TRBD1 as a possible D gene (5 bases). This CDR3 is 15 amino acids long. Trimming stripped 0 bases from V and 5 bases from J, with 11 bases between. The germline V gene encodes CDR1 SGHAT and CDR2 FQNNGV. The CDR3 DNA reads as TGTGCCAGCAGCTTAGATGGGGGACTCTATCAGCCCCAGCATTTT. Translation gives CASSLDGGLYQPQHF.

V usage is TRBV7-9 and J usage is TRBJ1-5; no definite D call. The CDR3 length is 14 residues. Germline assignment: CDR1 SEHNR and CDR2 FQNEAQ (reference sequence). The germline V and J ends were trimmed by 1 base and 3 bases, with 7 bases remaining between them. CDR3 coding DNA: TGTGCCAGCAGCTTAGGGCAGATCAATCAGCCCCAGCATTTT. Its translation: CASSLGQINQPQHF.

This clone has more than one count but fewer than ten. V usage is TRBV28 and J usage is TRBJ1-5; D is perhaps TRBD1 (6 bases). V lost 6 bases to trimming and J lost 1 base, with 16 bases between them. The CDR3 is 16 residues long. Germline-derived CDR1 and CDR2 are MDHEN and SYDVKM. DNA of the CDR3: TGTGCCAGCAGGGACGAAAGGGGGACAAGCAATCAGCCCCAGCATTTT. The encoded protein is CASRDERGTSNQPQHF.

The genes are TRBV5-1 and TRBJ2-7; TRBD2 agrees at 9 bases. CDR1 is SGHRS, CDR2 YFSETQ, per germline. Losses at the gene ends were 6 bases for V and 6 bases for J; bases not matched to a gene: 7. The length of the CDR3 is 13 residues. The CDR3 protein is CASKEREEGEQYV. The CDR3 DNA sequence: TGCGCCAGCAAGGAGCGGGAGGAGGGCGAGCAGTACGTC.

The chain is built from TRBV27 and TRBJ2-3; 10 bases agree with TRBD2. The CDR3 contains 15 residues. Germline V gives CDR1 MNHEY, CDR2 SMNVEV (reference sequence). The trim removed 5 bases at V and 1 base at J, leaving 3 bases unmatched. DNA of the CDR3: TGTGCCAGCAGTGGAGGACTAGCGGGCACAGATACGCAGTATTTT. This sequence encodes CASSGGLAGTDTQYF.

CDR3 loop: CASSQDWDRGYSYNPGYTF. CDR3 DNA: TGCGCCAGCAGCCAAGATTGGGACAGGGGGTATTCATACAACCCGGGCTACACCTTC. The V call is TRBV4-3, the J call TRBJ1-2; 11 bases agree with TRBD1. Trimming removed 0 bases from V and 8 bases from J; junction bases left unmatched: 17. CDR1 is LGHNA, CDR2 YSLEER, per germline. The CDR3 is made up of 19 amino acids.

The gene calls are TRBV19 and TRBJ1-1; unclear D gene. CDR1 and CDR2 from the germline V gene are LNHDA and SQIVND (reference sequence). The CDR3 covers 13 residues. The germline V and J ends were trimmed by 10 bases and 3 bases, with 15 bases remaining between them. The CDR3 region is CATLKGRHTEAFF. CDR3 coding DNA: TGTGCCACTCTTAAAGGGAGGCACACTGAAGCTTTCTTT.

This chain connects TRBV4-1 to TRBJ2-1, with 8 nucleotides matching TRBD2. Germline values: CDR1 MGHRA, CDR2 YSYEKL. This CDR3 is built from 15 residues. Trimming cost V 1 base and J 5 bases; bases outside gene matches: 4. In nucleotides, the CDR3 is TGCGCCAGCAGCCAAGTGACTAGCGCCCACAATGAGCAGTTCTTC. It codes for CASSQVTSAHNEQFF.

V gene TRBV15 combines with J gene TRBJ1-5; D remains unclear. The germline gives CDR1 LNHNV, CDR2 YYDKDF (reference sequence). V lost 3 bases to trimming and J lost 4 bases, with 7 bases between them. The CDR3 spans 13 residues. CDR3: CATSRRGNQPQHF. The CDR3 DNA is TGTGCCACCAGCAGGCGGGGAAATCAGCCCCAGCATTTT.

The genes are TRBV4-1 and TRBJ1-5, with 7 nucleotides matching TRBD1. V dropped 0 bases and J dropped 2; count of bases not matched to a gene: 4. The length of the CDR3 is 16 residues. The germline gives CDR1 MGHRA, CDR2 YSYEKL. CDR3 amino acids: CASSQESQGGNQPQHF. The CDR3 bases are TGCGCCAGCAGCCAAGAGTCGCAGGGGGGCAATCAGCCCCAGCATTTT.

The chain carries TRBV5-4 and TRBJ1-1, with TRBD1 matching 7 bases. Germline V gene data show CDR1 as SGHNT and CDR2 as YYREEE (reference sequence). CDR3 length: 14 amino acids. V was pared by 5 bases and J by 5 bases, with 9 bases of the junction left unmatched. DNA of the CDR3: TGTGCCAGCAGTTTTAAACAGGGGCGGACTGAAGCTTTCTTT. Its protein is CASSFKQGRTEAFF.

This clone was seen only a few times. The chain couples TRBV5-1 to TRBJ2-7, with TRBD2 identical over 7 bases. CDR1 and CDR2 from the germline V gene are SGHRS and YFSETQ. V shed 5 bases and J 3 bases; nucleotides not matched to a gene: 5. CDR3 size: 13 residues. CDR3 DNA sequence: TGCGCCAGCAGGGCGGGAGCAAGCTACGAGCAGTACTTC. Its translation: CASRAGASYEQYF.

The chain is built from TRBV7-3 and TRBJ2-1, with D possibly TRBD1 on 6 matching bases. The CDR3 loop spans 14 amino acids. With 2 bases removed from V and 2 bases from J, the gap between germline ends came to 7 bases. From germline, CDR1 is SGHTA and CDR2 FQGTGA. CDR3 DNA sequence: TGTGCCAGCAGCTTAGCAGGGGCCTACAATGAGCAGTTCTTC. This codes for CASSLAGAYNEQFF. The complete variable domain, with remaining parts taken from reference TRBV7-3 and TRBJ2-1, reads GAGVSQTPSNKVTEKGKYVELRCDPISGHTALYWYRQSLGQGPEFLIYFQGTGAADDSGLPNDRFFAVRPEGSVSTLKIQRTERGDSAVYLCASSLAGAYNEQFFGPGTRLTVL.

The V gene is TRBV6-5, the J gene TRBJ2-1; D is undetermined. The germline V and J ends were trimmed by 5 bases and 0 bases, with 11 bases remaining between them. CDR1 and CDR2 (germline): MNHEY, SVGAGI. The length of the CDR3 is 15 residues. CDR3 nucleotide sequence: TGTGCCAGCAGTCCCAGCGCCAACTCCTACAATGAGCAGTTCTTC. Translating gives CASSPSANSYNEQFF.

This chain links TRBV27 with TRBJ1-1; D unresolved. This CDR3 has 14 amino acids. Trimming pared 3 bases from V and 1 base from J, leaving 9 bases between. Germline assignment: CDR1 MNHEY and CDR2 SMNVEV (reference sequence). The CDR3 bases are TGTGCCAGCAGTTTCGCGTTTTCGAACACTGAAGCTTTCTTT. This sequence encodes CASSFAFSNTEAFF.

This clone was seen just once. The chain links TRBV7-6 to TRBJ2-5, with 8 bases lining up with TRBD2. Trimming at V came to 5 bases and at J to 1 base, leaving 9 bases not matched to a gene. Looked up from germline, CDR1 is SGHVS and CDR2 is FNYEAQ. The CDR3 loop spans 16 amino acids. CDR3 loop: CASSPHRTSPQETQYF. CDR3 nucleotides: TGTGCCAGCAGCCCCCACCGGACTAGCCCCCAAGAGACCCAGTACTTC.

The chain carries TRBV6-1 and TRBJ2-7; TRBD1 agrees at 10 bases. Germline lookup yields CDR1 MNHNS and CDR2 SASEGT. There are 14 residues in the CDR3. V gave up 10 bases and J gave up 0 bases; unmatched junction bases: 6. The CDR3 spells CATTGQGFSYEQYV. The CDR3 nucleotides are TGTGCCACTACGGGACAGGGGTTCTCCTACGAGCAGTACGTC.

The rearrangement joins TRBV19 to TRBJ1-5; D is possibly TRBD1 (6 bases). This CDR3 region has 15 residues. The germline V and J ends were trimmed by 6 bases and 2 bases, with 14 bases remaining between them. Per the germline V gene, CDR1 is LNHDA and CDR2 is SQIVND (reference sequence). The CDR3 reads CASSRSAGGNQPQHF. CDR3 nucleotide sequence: TGTGCCAGTAGCCGTTCGGCAGGGGGCAATCAGCCCCAGCATTTT.

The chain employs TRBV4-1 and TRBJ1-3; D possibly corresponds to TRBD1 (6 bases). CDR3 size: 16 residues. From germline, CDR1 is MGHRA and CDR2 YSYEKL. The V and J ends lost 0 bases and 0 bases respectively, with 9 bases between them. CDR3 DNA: TGCGCCAGCAGCCAAGACACAGGGACCTCTGGAAACACCATATATTTT. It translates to CASSQDTGTSGNTIYF.

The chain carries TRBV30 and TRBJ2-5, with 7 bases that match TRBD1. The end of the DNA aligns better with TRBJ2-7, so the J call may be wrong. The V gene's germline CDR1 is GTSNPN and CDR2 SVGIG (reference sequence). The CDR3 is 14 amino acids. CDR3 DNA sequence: TGTGCCTGGAGTGTAAACAGGGGTGCCATCGAGCAGTACTTC. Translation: CAWSVNRGAIEQYF.

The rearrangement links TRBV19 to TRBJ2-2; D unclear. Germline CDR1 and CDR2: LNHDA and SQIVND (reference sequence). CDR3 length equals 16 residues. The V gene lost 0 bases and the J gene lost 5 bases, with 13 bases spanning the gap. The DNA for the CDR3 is TGTGCCAGTAGTATAGATATGGGCCAGATTACCGGGGAGCTGTTTTTT. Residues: CASSIDMGQITGELFF.

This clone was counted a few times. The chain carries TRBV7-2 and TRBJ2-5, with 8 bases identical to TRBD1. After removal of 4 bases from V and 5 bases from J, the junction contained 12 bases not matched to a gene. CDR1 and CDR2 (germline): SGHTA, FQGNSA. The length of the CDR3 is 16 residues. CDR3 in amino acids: CASSYRGSGSGETQYF. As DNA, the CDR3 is TGTGCCAGCAGCTACAGGGGGTCGGGGTCTGGGGAGACCCAGTACTTC.

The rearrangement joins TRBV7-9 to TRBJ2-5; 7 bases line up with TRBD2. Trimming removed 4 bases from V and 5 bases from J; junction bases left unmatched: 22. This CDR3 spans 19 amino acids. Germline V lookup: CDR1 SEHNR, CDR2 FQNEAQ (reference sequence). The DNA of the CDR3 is TGTGCCAGCAGCTCAGACGGACTAGTCGGGAGATATTCACTGGAGACCCAGTACTTC. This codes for CASSSDGLVGRYSLETQYF.

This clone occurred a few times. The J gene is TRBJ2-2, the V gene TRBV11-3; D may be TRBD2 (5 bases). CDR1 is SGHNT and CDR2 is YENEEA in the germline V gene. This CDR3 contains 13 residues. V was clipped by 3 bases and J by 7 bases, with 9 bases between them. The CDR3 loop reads CASSFREDGELFF. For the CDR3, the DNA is TGTGCCAGCAGCTTTCGGGAAGACGGGGAGCTGTTTTTT.

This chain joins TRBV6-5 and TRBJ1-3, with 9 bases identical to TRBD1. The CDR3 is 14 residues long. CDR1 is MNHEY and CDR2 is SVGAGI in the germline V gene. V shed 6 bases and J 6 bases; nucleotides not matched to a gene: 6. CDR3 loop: CASSPGQGENTIYF. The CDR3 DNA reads TGTGCCAGCAGCCCGGGACAGGGAGAAAACACCATATATTTT.